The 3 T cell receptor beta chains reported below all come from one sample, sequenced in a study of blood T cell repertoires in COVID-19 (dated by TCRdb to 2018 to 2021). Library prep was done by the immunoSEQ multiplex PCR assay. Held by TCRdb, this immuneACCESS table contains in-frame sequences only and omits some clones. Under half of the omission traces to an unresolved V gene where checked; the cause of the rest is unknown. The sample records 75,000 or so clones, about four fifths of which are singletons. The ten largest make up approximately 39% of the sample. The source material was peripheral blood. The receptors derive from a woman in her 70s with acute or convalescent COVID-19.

The CDR3 nucleotides read TGTGCCTGGAGGAGGACCTACAATGAGCAGTTCTTC. It codes for CAWRRTYNEQFF. The gene calls are TRBV30 and TRBJ2-1; D unresolved. Per germline, CDR1 GTSNPN and CDR2 SVGIG (reference sequence). This CDR3 comprises 12 residues. Trimming cost V 3 bases and J 2 bases, with 5 bases left between them.

The CDR3 bases are TGTGCCAGCAGTTACTCTAGGGATAGAGGGACTGAAGCTTTCTTT. Its protein product is CASSYSRDRGTEAFF. This chain connects TRBV6-6 to TRBJ1-1; the D is unclear. The V end was cut by 0 bases, the J end by 5 bases, with 13 bases between. Germline CDR1 reads MNHNY; CDR2 reads SVGAGI (reference sequence). The CDR3 has 15 residues.

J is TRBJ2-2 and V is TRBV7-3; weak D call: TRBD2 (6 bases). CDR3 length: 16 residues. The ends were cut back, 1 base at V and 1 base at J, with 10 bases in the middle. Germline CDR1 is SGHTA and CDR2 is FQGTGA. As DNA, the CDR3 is TGTGCCAGCAGCTTAATTGGCGGGAAGAACACCGGGGAGCTGTTTTTT. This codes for CASSLIGGKNTGELFF.